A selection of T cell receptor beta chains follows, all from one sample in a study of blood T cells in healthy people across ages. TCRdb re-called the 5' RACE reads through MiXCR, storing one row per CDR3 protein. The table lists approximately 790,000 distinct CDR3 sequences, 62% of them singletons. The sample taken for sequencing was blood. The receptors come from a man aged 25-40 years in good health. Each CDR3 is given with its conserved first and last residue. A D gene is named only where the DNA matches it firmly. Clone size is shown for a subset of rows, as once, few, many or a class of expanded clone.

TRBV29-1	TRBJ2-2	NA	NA	CSVEKGNTGELFF	TGCAGCGTTGAAAAGGGGAACACCGGGGAGCTGTTTTTT
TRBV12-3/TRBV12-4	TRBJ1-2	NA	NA	CASTGGVYGYTF	TGTGCCAGCACGGGGGGGGTTTATGGCTACACCTTC
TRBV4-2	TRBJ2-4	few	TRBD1	CASSLRDRAIDPKNIQYF	TGTGCCAGCAGCCTCCGGGACAGAGCTATAGACCCCAAAAACATTCAGTACTTC
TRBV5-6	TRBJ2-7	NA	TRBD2	CASSLPTSGEYEQYF	TGTGCCAGCAGCTTACCGACTAGCGGGGAGTACGAGCAGTACTTC
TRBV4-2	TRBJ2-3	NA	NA	CASSQETGVPDTQYF	TGTGCCAGCAGCCAAGAGACAGGAGTGCCAGATACGCAGTATTTT
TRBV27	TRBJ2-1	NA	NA	CASSRDRELGEQFF	TGTGCCAGCAGCCGCGACCGGGAACTCGGTGAGCAGTTCTTC
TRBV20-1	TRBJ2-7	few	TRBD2	CSAPVPGLAGEQYF	TGCAGTGCTCCTGTCCCGGGACTAGCGGGGGAGCAGTACTTC
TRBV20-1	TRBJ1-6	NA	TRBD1	CSARETGGNSPLHF	TGCAGTGCTAGAGAGACAGGGGGCAATTCACCCCTCCACTTT
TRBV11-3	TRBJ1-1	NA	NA	CASSFPDRSGNTEAFF	TGTGCCAGCAGCTTCCCGGACAGATCCGGGAACACTGAAGCTTTCTTT
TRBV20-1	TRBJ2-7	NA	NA	CSASSTVSSYEQYF	TGCAGTGCCAGCTCAACAGTTTCCTCCTACGAGCAGTACTTC
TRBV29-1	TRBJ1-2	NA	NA	CSVEAQDGYTF	TGCAGCGTTGAAGCGCAGGATGGCTACACCTTC
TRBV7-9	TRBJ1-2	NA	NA	CASSLEGGFGYTF	TGTGCCAGCAGCTTAGAAGGGGGATTCGGCTACACCTTC
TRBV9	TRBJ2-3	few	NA	CASSAQVSTDTQYF	TGTGCCAGCAGCGCTCAGGTCAGCACAGATACGCAGTATTTT
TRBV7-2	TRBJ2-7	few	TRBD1	CASSLAGQGAYEQYF	TGTGCCAGCAGTTTAGCGGGACAGGGGGCCTACGAGCAGTACTTC